What follows is one T cell receptor beta chain and its context. The data are from a study of T-cell reconstitution after alpha-beta-depleted transplantation in children. The library targeted TCRbeta and was prepared with unique molecular identifiers. TCRdb fed the PCR reads into MiXCR, producing one record per CDR3 protein. Here the sample spans about 600,000 distinct CDR3 sequences, roughly a tenth being singletons. With V trimmed by 4 bases and J by 9 bases, 12 bases remained unmatched. The CDR3 is 15 residues long. Germline CDR1 and CDR2: DFQATT and SNEGSKA (reference sequence). The sequenced sample was PBMCs from the stem cell graft donor, obtained from the stem cell graft. V usage is TRBV20-1 and J usage is TRBJ2-1; 10 nucleotides align to TRBD2. This clonotype was sampled from a human donor who donated a stem cell graft to a child with acute myeloid leukemia. The CDR3 reads CSANKGAGGIGEQFF. DNA of the CDR3: TGCAGTGCTAATAAGGGAGCGGGAGGGATCGGTGAGCAGTTCTTC.